This T cell receptor beta chain was obtained from a study of blood T cell repertoires in COVID-19. Some clones are missing from TCRdb's copy, which holds only in-frame ones; the method was immunoSEQ multiplex PCR. Of about 360,000 clones in the sample, roughly 86% were seen once. This clone was counted once. This clonotype was obtained from a man younger than 45 who had recovered from COVID-19. Sequencing used PBMCs or T cells enriched from blood (not recorded which).

As DNA, the CDR3 is TGTGCTAGTGGTTTGGCCGTCTTGCCCCAGCATTTT. Protein product: CASGLAVLPQHF. The genes are TRBV12-5 and TRBJ1-5; D call uncertain. CDR1 and CDR2 (germline): LGHNT, FRNRAP. The V end was cut by 1 base, the J end by 9 bases, with 7 bases between. The CDR3 runs to 12 residues.